The TCR beta chain described here comes from a study of T-cell reconstitution after alpha-beta-depleted transplantation in children. Germline assignment: CDR1 LGHNA and CDR2 YSLEER. V lost 0 bases and J lost 8; bases outside the gene matches: 1. The CDR3 loop spans 14 amino acids. Unique molecular identifiers were built into the TCRbeta library. Each CDR3 protein gets one entry after TCRdb re-called the PCR reads with MiXCR. The repertoire holds 500,000 to 750,000 distinct CDR3 sequences, with 10% to 15% as singletons. Findings and limits, study-wide: Where alpha-beta T cells came from about two months after transplant was reportedly several hundred expanded graft clones. Some patients showed high day-60 TCRbeta diversity, which derived from surviving recipient T cells and thymic progenitors.

This clonotype was detected ten times or more. Its antigen is not identified. Sequencing was performed on PBMCs, mostly from graft donor cells, taken 360 days after TCRalphabeta/CD19-depleted stem cell transplant. This receptor was taken from a male patient under 18 who had a stem cell transplant for acute myeloid leukemia, so the T cells may come from the graft donor. The chain has TRBV4-3 and TRBJ2-1; 10 bases map to TRBD2. The CDR3 region has the DNA TGCGCCAGCAGCCAAGAGCTAGCGGGAGATGAGCAGTTCTTC. It yields the protein CASSQELAGDEQFF.